Given below is one T cell receptor beta chain in context. This sample is part of a study of blood T cell repertoires in COVID-19. There are 16 residues in the CDR3. The germline V gene encodes CDR1 SGHDT and CDR2 YYEEEE. V lost 0 bases and J lost 0, with 12 bases in between. This table comes from immunoSEQ multiplex PCR, and its TCRdb copy is limited to in-frame clones, with some not included. The profile shows approximately 190,000 clones, over 75% of them singletons. Source material: peripheral blood. This chain links TRBV5-6 with TRBJ1-1; weak D call: TRBD1 (5 bases). The sequence was obtained from a man older than 75 with acute or convalescent COVID-19. CDR3 nucleotide sequence: TGTGCCAGCAGCTTGGCCGCGGGGCCATTGAACACTGAAGCTTTCTTT. Its protein is CASSLAAGPLNTEAFF.